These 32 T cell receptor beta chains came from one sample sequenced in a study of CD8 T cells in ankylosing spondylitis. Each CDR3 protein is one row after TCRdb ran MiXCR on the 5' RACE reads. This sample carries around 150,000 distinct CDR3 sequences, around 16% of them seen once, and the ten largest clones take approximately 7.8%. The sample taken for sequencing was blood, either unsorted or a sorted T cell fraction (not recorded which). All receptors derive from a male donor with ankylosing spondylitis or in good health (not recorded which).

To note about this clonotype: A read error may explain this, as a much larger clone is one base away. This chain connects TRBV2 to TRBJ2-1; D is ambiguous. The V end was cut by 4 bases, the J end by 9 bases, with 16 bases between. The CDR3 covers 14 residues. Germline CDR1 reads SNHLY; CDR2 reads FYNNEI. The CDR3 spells CASSGVEGLGEQFF. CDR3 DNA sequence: TGTGCCAGCAGTGGAGTGGAAGGGCTGGGTGAGCAGTTCTTC.

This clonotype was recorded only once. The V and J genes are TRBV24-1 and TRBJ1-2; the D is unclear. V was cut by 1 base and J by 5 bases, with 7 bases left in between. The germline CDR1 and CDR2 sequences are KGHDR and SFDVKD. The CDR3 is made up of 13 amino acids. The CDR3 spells CATSDFSGYGYTF. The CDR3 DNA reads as TGTGCCACCAGTGATTTCTCGGGGTATGGCTACACCTTC.

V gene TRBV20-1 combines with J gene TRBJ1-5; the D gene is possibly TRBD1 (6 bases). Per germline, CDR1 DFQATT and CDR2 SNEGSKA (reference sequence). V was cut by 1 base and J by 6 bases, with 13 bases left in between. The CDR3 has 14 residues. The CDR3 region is CSARGGGTIQPQHF. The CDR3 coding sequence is TGCAGTGCTAGAGGAGGCGGGACAATTCAGCCCCAGCATTTT.

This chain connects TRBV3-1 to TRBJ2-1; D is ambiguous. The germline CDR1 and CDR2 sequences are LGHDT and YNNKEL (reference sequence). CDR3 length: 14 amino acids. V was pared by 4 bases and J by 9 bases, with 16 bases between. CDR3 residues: CASSLTLGSAEQFF. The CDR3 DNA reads TGTGCCAGCAGCCTGACGTTGGGGTCTGCTGAGCAGTTCTTC.

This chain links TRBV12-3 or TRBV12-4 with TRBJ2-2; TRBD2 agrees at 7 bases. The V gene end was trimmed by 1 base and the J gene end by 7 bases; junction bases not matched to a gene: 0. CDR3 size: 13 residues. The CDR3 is CASSLVAGGELFF. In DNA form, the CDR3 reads TGTGCCAGCAGTTTAGTAGCGGGCGGGGAGCTGTTTTTT.

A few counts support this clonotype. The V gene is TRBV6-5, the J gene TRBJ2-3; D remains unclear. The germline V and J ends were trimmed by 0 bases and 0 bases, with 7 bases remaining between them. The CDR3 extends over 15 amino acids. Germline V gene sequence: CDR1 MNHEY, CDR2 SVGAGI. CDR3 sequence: CASSYSPVSTDTQYF. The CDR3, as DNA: TGTGCCAGCAGTTACTCGCCAGTAAGCACAGATACGCAGTATTTT.

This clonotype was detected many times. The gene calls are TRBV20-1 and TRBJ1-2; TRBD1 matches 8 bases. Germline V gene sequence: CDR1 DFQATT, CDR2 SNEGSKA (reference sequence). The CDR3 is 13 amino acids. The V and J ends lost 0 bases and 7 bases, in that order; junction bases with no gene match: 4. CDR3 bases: TGCAGTGCTAGAGATACCAGGGGGCTTGGCTACACCTTC. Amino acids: CSARDTRGLGYTF.

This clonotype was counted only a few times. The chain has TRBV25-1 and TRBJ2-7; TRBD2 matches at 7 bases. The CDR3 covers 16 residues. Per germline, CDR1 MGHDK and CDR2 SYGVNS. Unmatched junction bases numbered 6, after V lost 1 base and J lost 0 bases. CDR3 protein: CASSEFGLDFSYEQYF. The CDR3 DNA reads TGTGCCAGCAGTGAATTTGGACTAGATTTCTCCTACGAGCAGTACTTC.

CDR3 in amino acids: CASSLAAGVGREQFF. The DNA of the CDR3 is TGCGCCAGCAGCTTGGCAGCGGGAGTGGGTCGTGAGCAGTTCTTC. The chain employs TRBV5-1 and TRBJ2-1; 8 bases are shared with TRBD2. Germline CDR1 and CDR2: SGHRS and YFSETQ. With V trimmed by 0 bases and J by 9 bases, 8 bases remained unmatched. CDR3 length: 15 residues.

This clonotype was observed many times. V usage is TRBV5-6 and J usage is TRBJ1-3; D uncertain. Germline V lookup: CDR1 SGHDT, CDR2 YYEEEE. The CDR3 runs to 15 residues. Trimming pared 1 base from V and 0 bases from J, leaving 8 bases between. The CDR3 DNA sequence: TGTGCCAGCAGCTTGATAGGTGGCTCTGGAAACACCATATATTTT. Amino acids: CASSLIGGSGNTIYF. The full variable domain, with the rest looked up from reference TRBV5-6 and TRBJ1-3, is DAGVTQSPTHLIKTRGQQVTLRCSPKSGHDTVSWYQQALGQGPQFIFQYYEEEERQRGNFPDRFSGHQFPNYSSELNVNALLLGDSALYLCASSLIGGSGNTIYFGEGSWLTVV.

This CDR3 is CSGGEAANTEAFF. The CDR3 DNA reads as TGCAGCGGGGGAGAGGCAGCGAACACTGAAGCTTTCTTT. J is TRBJ1-1 and V is TRBV29-1; D is uncertain. The CDR3 consists of 13 residues. Germline CDR1 and CDR2: SQVTM and ANQGSEA. Trimming cost V 7 bases and J 1 base, with 13 bases left between them. Together with reference TRBV29-1 and TRBJ1-1, the CDR3 gives the full variable domain: SAVISQKPSRDICQRGTSLTIQCQVDSQVTMMFWYRQQPGQSLTLIATANQGSEATYESGFVIDKFPISRPNLTFSTLTVSNMSPEDSSIYLCSGGEAANTEAFFGQGTRLTVV.

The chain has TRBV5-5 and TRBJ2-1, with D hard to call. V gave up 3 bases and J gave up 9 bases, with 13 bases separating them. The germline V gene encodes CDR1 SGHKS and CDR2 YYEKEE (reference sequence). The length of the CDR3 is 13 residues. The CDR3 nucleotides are TGTGCCAGCAGCTCGATAGATATTGGTGAGCAGTTCTTC. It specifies CASSSIDIGEQFF.

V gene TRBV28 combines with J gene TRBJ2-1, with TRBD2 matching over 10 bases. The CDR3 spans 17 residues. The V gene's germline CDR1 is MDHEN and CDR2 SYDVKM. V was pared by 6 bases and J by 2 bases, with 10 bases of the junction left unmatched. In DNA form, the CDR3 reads TGTGCCAGCAGCACGCAGGGACTAGCGTTCCCCTACAATGAGCAGTTCTTC. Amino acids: CASSTQGLAFPYNEQFF.

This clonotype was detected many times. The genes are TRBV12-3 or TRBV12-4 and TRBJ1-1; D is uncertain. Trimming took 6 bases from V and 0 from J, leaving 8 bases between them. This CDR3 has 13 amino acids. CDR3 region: CASSPSMNTEAFF. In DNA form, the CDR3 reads TGTGCCAGCAGCCCGAGTATGAACACTGAAGCTTTCTTT.

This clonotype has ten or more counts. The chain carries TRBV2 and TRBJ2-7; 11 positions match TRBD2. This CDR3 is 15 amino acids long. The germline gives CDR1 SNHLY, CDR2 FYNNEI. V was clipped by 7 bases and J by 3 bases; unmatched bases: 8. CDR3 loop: CASTPSGTSGYEQYF. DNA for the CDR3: TGTGCCAGCACTCCATCCGGGACTAGCGGCTACGAGCAGTACTTC. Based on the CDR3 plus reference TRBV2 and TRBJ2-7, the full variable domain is EPEVTQTPSHQVTQMGQEVILRCVPISNHLYFYWYRQILGQKVEFLVSFYNNEISEKSEIFDDQFSVERPDGSNFTLKIRSTKLEDSAMYFCASTPSGTSGYEQYFGPGTRLTVT.

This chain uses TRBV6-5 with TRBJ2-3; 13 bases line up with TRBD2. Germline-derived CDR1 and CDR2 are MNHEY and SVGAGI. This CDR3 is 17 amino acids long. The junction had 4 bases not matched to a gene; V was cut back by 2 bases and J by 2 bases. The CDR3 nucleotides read TGTGCCAGCAGTTACGGGACTAGCGGGGTGATCACAGATACGCAGTATTTT. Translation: CASSYGTSGVITDTQYF.

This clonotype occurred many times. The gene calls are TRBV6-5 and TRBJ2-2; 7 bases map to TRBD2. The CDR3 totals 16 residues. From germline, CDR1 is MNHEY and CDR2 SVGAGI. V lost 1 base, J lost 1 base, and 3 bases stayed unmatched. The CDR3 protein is CASSYLSGKNTGELFF. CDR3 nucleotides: TGTGCCAGCAGTTACTTGAGCGGGAAGAACACCGGGGAGCTGTTTTTT.

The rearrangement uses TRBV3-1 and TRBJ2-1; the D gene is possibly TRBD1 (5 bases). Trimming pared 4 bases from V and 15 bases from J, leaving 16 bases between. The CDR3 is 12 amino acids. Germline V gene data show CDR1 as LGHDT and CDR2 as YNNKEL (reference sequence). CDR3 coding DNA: TGTGCCAGCAGCCCGCCGACAGAGATGTTGTTCTTC. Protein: CASSPPTEMLFF.

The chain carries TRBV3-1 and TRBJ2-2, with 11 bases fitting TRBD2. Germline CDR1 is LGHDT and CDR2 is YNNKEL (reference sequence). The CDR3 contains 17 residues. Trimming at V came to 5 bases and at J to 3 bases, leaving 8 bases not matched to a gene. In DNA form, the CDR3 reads TGTGCCAGCAGCTACATTAGCGGGAGGGGAGACACCGGGGAGCTGTTTTTT. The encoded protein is CASSYISGRGDTGELFF. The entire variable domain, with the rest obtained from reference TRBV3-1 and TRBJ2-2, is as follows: DTAVSQTPKYLVTQMGNDKSIKCEQNLGHDTMYWYKQDSKKFLKIMFSYNNKELIINETVPNRFSPKSPDKAHLNLHINSLELGDSAVYFCASSYISGRGDTGELFFGEGSRLTVL.

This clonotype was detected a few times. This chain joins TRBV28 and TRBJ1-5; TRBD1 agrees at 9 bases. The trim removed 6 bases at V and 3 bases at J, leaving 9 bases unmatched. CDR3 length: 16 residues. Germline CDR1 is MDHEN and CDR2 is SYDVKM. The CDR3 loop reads CASSPPGQGYNQPQHF. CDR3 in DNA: TGTGCCAGCAGCCCGCCGGGACAGGGCTACAATCAGCCCCAGCATTTT. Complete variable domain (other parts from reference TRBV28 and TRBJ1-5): DVKVTQSSRYLVKRTGEKVFLECVQDMDHENMFWYRQDPGLGLRLIYFSYDVKMKEKGDIPEGYSVSREKKERFSLILESASTNQTSMYLCASSPPGQGYNQPQHFGDGTRLSIL.

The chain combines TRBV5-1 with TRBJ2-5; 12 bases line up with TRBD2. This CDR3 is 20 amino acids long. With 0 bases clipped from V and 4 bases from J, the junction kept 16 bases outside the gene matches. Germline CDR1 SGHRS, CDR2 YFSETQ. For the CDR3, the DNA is TGCGCCAGCAGCTTGGATCCTAGCGGGAGGGTTTCAATAACGGGAGAGACCCAGTACTTC. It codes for CASSLDPSGRVSITGETQYF.

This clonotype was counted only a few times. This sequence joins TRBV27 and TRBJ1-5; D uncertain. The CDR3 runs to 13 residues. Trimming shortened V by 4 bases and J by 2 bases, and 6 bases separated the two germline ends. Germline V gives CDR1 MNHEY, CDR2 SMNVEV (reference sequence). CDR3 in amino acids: CASSSPGNQPQHF. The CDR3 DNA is TGTGCCAGCAGTTCCCCCGGCAATCAGCCCCAGCATTTT.

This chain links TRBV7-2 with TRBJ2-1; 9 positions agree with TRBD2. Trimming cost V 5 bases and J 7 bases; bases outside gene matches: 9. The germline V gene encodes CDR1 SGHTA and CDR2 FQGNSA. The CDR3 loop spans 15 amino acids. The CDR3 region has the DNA TGTGCCAGCAGCCGCCGGACTAGCGTCTCAAATGAGCAGTTCTTC. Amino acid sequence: CASSRRTSVSNEQFF.

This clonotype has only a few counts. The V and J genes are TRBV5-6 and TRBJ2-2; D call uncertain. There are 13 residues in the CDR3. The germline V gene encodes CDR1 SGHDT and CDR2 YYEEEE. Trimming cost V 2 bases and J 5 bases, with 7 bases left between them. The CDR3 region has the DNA TGTGCCAGCAGCTTTATTCGGACCGGGGAGCTGTTTTTT. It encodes CASSFIRTGELFF.

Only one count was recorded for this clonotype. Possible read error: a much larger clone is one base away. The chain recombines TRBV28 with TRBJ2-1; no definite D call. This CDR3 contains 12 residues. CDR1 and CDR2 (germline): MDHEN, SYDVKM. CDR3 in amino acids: CASSLTGHERFF. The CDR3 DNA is TGTGCCAGCAGTTTAACTGGCCATGAGCGGTTCTTC.

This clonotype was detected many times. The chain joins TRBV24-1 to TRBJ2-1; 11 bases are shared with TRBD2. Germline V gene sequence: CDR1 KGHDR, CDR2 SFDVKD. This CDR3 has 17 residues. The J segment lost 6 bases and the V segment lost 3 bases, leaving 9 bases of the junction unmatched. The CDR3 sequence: CATSDGTSGRSSNEQFF. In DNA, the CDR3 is TGTGCCACCAGTGATGGAACTAGCGGGAGAAGCAGCAATGAGCAGTTCTTC.

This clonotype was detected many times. CDR3 loop: CSAGQGMNTEAFF. CDR3 in DNA: TGCAGCGCCGGACAGGGTATGAACACTGAAGCTTTCTTT. This chain connects TRBV29-1 to TRBJ1-1, with 8 bases lining up with TRBD1. V shed 7 bases and J 0 bases; nucleotides not matched to a gene: 4. Per the germline V gene, CDR1 is SQVTM and CDR2 is ANQGSEA. The CDR3 length is 13 residues. Full variable domain (missing parts from reference TRBV29-1 and TRBJ1-1): SAVISQKPSRDICQRGTSLTIQCQVDSQVTMMFWYRQQPGQSLTLIATANQGSEATYESGFVIDKFPISRPNLTFSTLTVSNMSPEDSSIYLCSAGQGMNTEAFFGQGTRLTVV.

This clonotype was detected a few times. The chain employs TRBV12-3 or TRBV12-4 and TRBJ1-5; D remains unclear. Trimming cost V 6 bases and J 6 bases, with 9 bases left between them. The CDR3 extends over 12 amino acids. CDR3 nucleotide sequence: TGTGCCAGCAGCTATGGAACTCAGCCCCAGCATTTT. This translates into CASSYGTQPQHF.

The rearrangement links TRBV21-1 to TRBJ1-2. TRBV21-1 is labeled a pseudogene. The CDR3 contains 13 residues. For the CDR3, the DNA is TGTACCAGCAGCAAGAGGCCCGGCTATGGCTACACCTTC. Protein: CTSSKRPGYGYTF.

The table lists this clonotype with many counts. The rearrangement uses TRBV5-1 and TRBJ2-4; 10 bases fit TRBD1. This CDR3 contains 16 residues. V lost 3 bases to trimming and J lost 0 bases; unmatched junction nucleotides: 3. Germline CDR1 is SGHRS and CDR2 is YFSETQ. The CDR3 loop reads CASSSGQGGAKNIQYF. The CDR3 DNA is TGCGCCAGCAGCTCTGGACAGGGGGGAGCCAAAAACATTCAGTACTTC.

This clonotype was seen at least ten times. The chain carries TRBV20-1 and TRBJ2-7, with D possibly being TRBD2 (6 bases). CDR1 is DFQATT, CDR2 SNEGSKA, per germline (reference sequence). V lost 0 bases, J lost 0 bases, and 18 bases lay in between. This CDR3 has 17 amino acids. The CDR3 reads CSARDPLRGVSSYEQYF. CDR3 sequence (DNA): TGCAGTGCTAGAGATCCCCTGCGCGGGGTGAGCTCCTACGAGCAGTACTTC.

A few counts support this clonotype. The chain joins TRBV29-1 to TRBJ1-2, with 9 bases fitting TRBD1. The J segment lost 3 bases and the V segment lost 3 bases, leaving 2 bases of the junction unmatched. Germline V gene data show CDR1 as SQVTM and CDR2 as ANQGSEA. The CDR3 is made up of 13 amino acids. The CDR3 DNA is TGCAGCGTTGACGACAGGGGGTACTATGGCTACACCTTC. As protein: CSVDDRGYYGYTF.